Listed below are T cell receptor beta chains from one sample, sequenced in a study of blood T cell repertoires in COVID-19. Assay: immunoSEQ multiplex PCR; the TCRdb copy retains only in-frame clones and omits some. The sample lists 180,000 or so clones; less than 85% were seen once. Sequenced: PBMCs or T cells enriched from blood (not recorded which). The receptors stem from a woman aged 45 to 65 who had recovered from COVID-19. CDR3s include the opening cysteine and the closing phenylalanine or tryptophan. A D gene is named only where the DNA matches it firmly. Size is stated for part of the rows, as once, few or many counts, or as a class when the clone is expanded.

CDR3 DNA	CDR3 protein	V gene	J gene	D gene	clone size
TGCGCCAGCAGCCTTGGGACAGTTAATGAAAAACTGTTTTTT	CASSLGTVNEKLFF	TRBV4-1	TRBJ1-4	TRBD1	.
TGCGCCAGCAGCTTGGACCTCTTACAGGGGGCAAATGGCTACACCTTC	CASSLDLLQGANGYTF	TRBV5-1	TRBJ1-2	TRBD1	.
TGTGCCATCAGTGAGGGGACAGGGGGATCAGATACGCAGTATTTT	CAISEGTGGSDTQYF	TRBV10-3	TRBJ2-3	TRBD1	few
TGTGCCAGCAGTTTCAGGGATCGCGGCTACACCTTC	CASSFRDRGYTF	TRBV28	TRBJ1-2	.	.
TGTGCCAGCAGCTTGGTGGGGCTCTCTAACACTGAAGCTTTCTTT	CASSLVGLSNTEAFF	TRBV5-5	TRBJ1-1	.	.
TGTGCCAGCAGCTTAGGGCCAGCGTCCTTAGCCAAAAACATTCAGTACTTC	CASSLGPASLAKNIQYF	TRBV7-9	TRBJ2-4	.	once
TGTGCCAGCAGCAAACAGGGAATCGGGCAGCCCCAGCATTTT	CASSKQGIGQPQHF	TRBV7-2	TRBJ1-5	.	once
TGTGCCAGTGCAGGGACACCCACCGGGGAGCTGTTTTTT	CASAGTPTGELFF	TRBV19	TRBJ2-2	.	.
TGTGCCAGCTCACAAAAGGACAGGGAGTATCAGCCCCAGCATTTT	CASSQKDREYQPQHF	TRBV18	TRBJ1-5	TRBD1	.
TGTGCCAGCAGCCCATTTGGAGGGGTTGGGGAAAAACTGTTTTTT	CASSPFGGVGEKLFF	TRBV11-2	TRBJ1-4	.	.
TGTGCCAGCAGTTTCGTGGGGCTTGGAAACACCATATATTTT	CASSFVGLGNTIYF	TRBV28	TRBJ1-3	.	.
TGCGCCAGCAGCTTGAAAGGGAGCCCAGGGGAAGAGACCCAGTACTTC	CASSLKGSPGEETQYF	TRBV5-1	TRBJ2-5	.	.
TGTGCCAGCAGCCCGGGACAGAGACAAGCTTTCTTT	CASSPGQRQAFF	TRBV7-9	TRBJ1-1	TRBD1	.
TGTGCCAGCAGCTCTTTGACAGGGATCGCGGGCCATGGCTACACCTTC	CASSSLTGIAGHGYTF	TRBV11-2	TRBJ1-2	TRBD1	.
TGTGCCAGCAGCTTAAGCCAGGGCGTGGGGAATGAGCAGTTCTTC	CASSLSQGVGNEQFF	TRBV11-2	TRBJ2-1	.	.
TGTGCCAGCAGTTCTGTGATCGGGGACAGGGATGGTGAAAAACTGTTTTTT	CASSSVIGDRDGEKLFF	TRBV6-2/TRBV6-3	TRBJ1-4	TRBD1	.
TGTGCCAGCAGCTTAATCCCCCTCGGGGAGACCCAGTACTTC	CASSLIPLGETQYF	TRBV7-9	TRBJ2-5	.	.
TGTGCCAGCAGCAGGGGAGCGGAGGGTCTCTACAATGAGCAGTTCTTC	CASSRGAEGLYNEQFF	TRBV5-5	TRBJ2-1	.	.
TGCAGCGTGAGCCCCATGAACACTGAAGCTTTCTTT	CSVSPMNTEAFF	TRBV29-1	TRBJ1-1	.	.
TGTGCCAGTAGCCGCGTACTAGCGGGATACACAGATACGCAGTATTTT	CASSRVLAGYTDTQYF	TRBV19	TRBJ2-3	TRBD2	.
TGTGCCAGCAGCTCCTCCTACCCCTATGGCTACACCTTC	CASSSSYPYGYTF	TRBV7-2	TRBJ1-2	.	.
TGTGCCACCAGTGATTCAACAGGGAGTTCCTACAATGAGCAGTTCTTC	CATSDSTGSSYNEQFF	TRBV24-1	TRBJ2-1	.	.
TGTGCCAGCAGCCTCTCCACTAGCGGTTCCTACAATGAGCAGTTCTTC	CASSLSTSGSYNEQFF	TRBV4-2	TRBJ2-1	TRBD2	once
TGTGCCAGCAGTGGAAGCGGGCCTAGGCACACTGAGCAGTTCTTC	CASSGSGPRHTEQFF	TRBV3-1/TRBV3-2	TRBJ2-1	.	.
TGTGCCAGCAGTCCGGGACTAAATCAGCCCCAGCATTTT	CASSPGLNQPQHF	TRBV6-5	TRBJ1-5	.	.
TGTGCCAGCAGCTTGGGGACAGGGAATGATTCACCCCTCCACTTT	CASSLGTGNDSPLHF	TRBV11-2	TRBJ1-6	TRBD1	.
TGTGCTACAGCAAGATCAGGGGGTAATAGCTATGGCTACACCTTC	CATARSGGNSYGYTF	TRBV6-5	TRBJ1-2	TRBD1	.
TGTGCCAGCAGCATTAGCGGGGGGGCCGAGGGACAGAATGAGCAGTTCTTC	CASSISGGAEGQNEQFF	TRBV7-8	TRBJ2-1	TRBD2	.
TGCGCCAGCAGTCCCCTCGGGACTAGCTGGTACAATGAGCAGTTCTTC	CASSPLGTSWYNEQFF	TRBV23-1	TRBJ2-1	TRBD2	.
TGTGCCAGCAGTTTCCAGGAGACCCAGTACTTC	CASSFQETQYF	TRBV12-3/TRBV12-4	TRBJ2-5	.	.
TGTGCCAGCAGTTACAACAGGGGAACAGATACGCAGTATTTT	CASSYNRGTDTQYF	TRBV6-5	TRBJ2-3	TRBD1	.
TGTGCCAGCAGTGAAGGTCGGGGGGCGAGCAATCAGCCCCAGCATTTT	CASSEGRGASNQPQHF	TRBV2	TRBJ1-5	.	.
TGTGCCAGCTCACAGGACAGGGCAGGGGGCTACACCTTC	CASSQDRAGGYTF	TRBV18	TRBJ1-2	TRBD1	.
TGCGCCAGCAGCCAAGCCGGGAACTATGGCTACACCTTC	CASSQAGNYGYTF	TRBV4-1	TRBJ1-2	.	few
TGTGCCAGTAGTGATAGGGGGACGTCACCCCTCCACTTT	CASSDRGTSPLHF	TRBV19	TRBJ1-6	.	.
TGTGCCAGTAGAAGACAGGGGGCCTTAGAAAAACTGTTTTTT	CASRRQGALEKLFF	TRBV2	TRBJ1-4	TRBD1	.
TGTGCCAGCAGCTTATTGCAGGGCGCAAGTGAAGCTTTCTTT	CASSLLQGASEAFF	TRBV7-6	TRBJ1-1	.	.
TGTGCCAGCAGCGTGTCCGGGACTAGCGGCCAAGAGACCCAGTACTTC	CASSVSGTSGQETQYF	TRBV11-2	TRBJ2-5	TRBD2	once
TGTGCCAGCAGCCCGGGACTTTCCCCGGGTGAGCAGTTCTTC	CASSPGLSPGEQFF	TRBV7-2	TRBJ2-1	.	few
TGTGCCAGCAGCTTAGCCCCGGACAGGAACACTGAAGCTTTCTTT	CASSLAPDRNTEAFF	TRBV7-9	TRBJ1-1	.	.
TGCGCCAGCAGCTTGGGGGAGGGACGAAACACTGAAGCTTTCTTT	CASSLGEGRNTEAFF	TRBV5-1	TRBJ1-1	.	.
TGTGCCTGGAGTGTTGGACTTGCCAAAAACATTCAGTACTTC	CAWSVGLAKNIQYF	TRBV30	TRBJ2-4	.	.
TGTGCCAGCAGCTTACTCCAGGAGGGGAACTATGGCTACACCTTC	CASSLLQEGNYGYTF	TRBV7-9	TRBJ1-2	.	.
TGTGCCAGCAGTGACAGGGTTGAGTATGGCTACACCTTC	CASSDRVEYGYTF	TRBV27	TRBJ1-2	TRBD1	few
TGTGCCAGCTCACCTCGGTTTCTAGGGCAGGGAGGCCAGCCCCAGCATTTT	CASSPRFLGQGGQPQHF	TRBV18	TRBJ1-5	.	.
TGTGCCAGTAGTCTGCCCCCGGGGAGGCTTTCTGGAAACACCATATATTTT	CASSLPPGRLSGNTIYF	TRBV19	TRBJ1-3	.	.
TGCGCCAGCAGCCAAGAAACCGGAGACAATCAGCCCCAGCATTTT	CASSQETGDNQPQHF	TRBV4-3	TRBJ1-5	.	.
TGTGCCAGCAGTTCCCAGGGGGGAAGCAATGGCTACACCTTC	CASSSQGGSNGYTF	TRBV6-5	TRBJ1-2	TRBD1	few
TGTGCCAGCAGCTTCACAGAAAACACTGAAGCTTTCTTT	CASSFTENTEAFF	TRBV7-9	TRBJ1-1	.	.